Detailed here is one TCR beta chain. There are many counts of this clonotype. There is no known antigen for this receptor. No much larger clone exists at a distance of one base, and base qualities are not known. This entry is derived from a study of molecular identifiers for immune sequencing clone quantification (dated by TCRdb to the late 2010s). Notes on the research overall: For a replicate experiment, the RNA from either approximately 20,000 or 100,000 naive CD8 T cells was divided into five aliquots, and four of those aliquots went on to sequencing. CD8 T cells were used in a methods study to benchmark molecular-identifier clustering-based TCR repertoire sequencing (MIDCIRS) and TCR RNA copy counting. Study-wide findings and limitations: Roughly 2.8 recovered TCR RNA copies per cell were obtained by modeling, versus about 10 by digital PCR, implying a capture efficiency of 30% to 35%. Highly expanded clone sizes could be underestimated if identical TCR molecules share a barcode. In CMV-specific effector cells, over 97% of molecules were held by clones above 20 RNA copies, whereas under 1% of molecules were held by such clones in naive cells. Spiked-in Jurkat TCR RNA (approximately 10 copies' worth), which is not part of the donor repertoire, was contained in the naive libraries. A single cell's worth of spiked-in Jurkat TCR RNA was reported detectable even among one million naive CD8 T cells. When barcode sub-clustering was not used, chimeric consensus sequences inflated TCR diversity, with chimeras reaching as high as 47%.

Naive CD8 T cell libraries were made from approximately 20,000 to 1,000,000 sorted cells using 10%, 30% or 50% of purified RNA. Naive CD8 T cells, defined as CD8+CD4-CCR7+CD45RA+, were FACS-sorted into RLT Plus buffer on a BD FACSAria II. Detection sensitivity was tested by spiking Jurkat RNA equal to roughly 9 TCR copies' worth into samples containing 20,000-1,000,000 naive CD8 T cells. CD8 T cells were enriched with RosetteSep CD8+ T Cell Enrichment Cocktail and Ficoll-Paque, followed by ACK red cell lysis. Library preparation employed PCR. The reads were generated on an Illumina HiSeq 4000. Bulk TCR libraries were prepared as previously described, using TCR primers listed in Table S5. Total RNA was purified with the Qiagen AllPrep DNA/RNA kit. Before analysis, reads from multiple sequencing runs of the same library were pooled. As for how the authors treated the data: Reads were retained only if the reads had an exact TCR constant sequence, and the retained reads were trimmed to 150 nt and grouped according to their 12-nt molecular barcodes. Reads within each barcode group were sub-clustered using a 15% Levenshtein threshold, and quality-weighted consensus sequences were constructed for each RNA molecule. Non-functional sequences were excluded, and lower-count sequences lying one edit away from another sequence were also excluded. Based on a fit of two negative binomial distributions, barcode sub-clusters having less than 20% of the maximum read count were discarded. TCRdb reanalyzed the raw reads on its own, using fastp at Q25 for trimming and MiXCR for clone calling, and kept in-frame beta chains. Entries that share a CDR3 protein sequence are merged under the most common genes and DNA. V and J calls and clone size were set by TCRdb, not the authors. The sample table holds just under 65,000 distinct CDR3 sequences, of which 19% were seen once. The top ten hold under 1.5% of the sample.

The CDR1 and CDR2 encoded by the germline V gene are SGHTA and FQGNSA. Trimming at the junction amounts to 3 bases on V and 10 bases on J, and the germline ends lie 10 bases apart. Its CDR3 holds 13 amino acids, cysteine through phenylalanine. CDR3 DNA only is kept here, 39 bases in frame from base 1. The sequence joins TRBV7-2 to TRBJ1-6; TRBD1 is perhaps the D gene, given 5 matching bases. Material for sequencing was naive CD8+ T cells from blood, with Jurkat cell RNA spiked in. What the cell subset or site label conveys for this sample: FACS-sorted CD8+CD4-CCR7+CD45RA+ naive T cells. The TCR comes from a human donor in good health. Some libraries in this study had Jurkat cell RNA spiked in. The CDR3 has the sequence CASSFPGTSPLHF. The bases read TGTGCCAGCAGCTTTCCAGGGACCTCACCCCTCCACTTT.